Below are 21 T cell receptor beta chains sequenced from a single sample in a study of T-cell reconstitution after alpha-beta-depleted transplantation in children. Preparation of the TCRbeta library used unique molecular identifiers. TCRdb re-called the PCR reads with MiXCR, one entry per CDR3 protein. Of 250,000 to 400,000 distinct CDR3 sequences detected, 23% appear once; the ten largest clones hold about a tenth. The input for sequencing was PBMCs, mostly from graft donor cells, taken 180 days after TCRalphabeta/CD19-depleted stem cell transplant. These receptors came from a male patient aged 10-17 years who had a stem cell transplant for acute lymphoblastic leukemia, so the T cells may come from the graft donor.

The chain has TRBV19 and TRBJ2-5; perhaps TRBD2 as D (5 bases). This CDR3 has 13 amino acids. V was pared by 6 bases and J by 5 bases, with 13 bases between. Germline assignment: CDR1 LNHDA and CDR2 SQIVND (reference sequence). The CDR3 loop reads CASSPMKRETQYF. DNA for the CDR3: TGTGCCAGTAGCCCTATGAAGCGGGAGACCCAGTACTTC.

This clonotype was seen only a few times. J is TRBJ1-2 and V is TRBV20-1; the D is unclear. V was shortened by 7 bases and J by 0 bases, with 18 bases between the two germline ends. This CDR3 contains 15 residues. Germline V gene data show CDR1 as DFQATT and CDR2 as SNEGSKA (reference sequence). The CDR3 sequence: CSVPNLVRANYGYTF. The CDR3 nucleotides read TGCAGTGTTCCAAACTTAGTGAGAGCTAACTATGGCTACACCTTC.

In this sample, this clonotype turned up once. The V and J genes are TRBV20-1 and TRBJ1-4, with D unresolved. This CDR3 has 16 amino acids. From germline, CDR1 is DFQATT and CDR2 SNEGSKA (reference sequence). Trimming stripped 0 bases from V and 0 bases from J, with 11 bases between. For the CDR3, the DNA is TGCAGTGCTAGAGATTTAGGAGCTGCAACTAATGAAAAACTGTTTTTT. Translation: CSARDLGAATNEKLFF.

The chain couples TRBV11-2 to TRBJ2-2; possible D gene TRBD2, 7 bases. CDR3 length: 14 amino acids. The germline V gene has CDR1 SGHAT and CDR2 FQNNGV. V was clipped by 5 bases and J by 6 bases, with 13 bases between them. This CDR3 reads CASSQRGAPGELFF. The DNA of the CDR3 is TGTGCCAGCAGCCAACGGGGGGCCCCCGGGGAGCTGTTTTTT.

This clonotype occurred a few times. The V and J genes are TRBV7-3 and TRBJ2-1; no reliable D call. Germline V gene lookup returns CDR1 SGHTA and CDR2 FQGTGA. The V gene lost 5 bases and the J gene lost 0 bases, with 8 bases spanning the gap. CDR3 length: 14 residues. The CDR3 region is CASSPASSYNEQFF. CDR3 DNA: TGTGCCAGCAGCCCGGCGAGCTCCTACAATGAGCAGTTCTTC.

The CDR3 region has the DNA TGTGCCAGCAGCTGGACAGGGGCCACAGAGACCCAGTACTTC. This codes for CASSWTGATETQYF. The J gene is TRBJ2-5, the V gene TRBV12-3 or TRBV12-4; 9 nucleotides match TRBD1. The length of the CDR3 is 14 residues. After removal of 6 bases from V and 4 bases from J, the junction contained 6 bases not matched to a gene.

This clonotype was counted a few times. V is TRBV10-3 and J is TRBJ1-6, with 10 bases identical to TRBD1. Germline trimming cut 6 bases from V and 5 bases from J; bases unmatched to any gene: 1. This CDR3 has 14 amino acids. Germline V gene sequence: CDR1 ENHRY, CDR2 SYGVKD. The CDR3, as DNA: TGTGCCATCAGAGGGACAGGGGATAATTCACCCCTCCACTTT. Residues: CAIRGTGDNSPLHF.

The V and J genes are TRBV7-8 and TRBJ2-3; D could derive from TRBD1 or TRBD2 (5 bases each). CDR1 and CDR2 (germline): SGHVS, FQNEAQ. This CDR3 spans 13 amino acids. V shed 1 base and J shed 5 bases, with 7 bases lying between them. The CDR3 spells CASSLVGEDTQYF. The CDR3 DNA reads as TGTGCCAGCAGCTTAGTGGGGGAAGATACGCAGTATTTT.

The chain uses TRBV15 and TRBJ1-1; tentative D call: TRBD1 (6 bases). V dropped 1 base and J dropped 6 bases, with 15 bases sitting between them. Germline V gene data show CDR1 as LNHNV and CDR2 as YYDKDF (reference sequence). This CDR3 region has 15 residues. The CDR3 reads CATSRALQGWAEAFF. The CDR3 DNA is TGTGCCACCAGCAGAGCCCTCCAGGGGTGGGCTGAAGCTTTCTTT.

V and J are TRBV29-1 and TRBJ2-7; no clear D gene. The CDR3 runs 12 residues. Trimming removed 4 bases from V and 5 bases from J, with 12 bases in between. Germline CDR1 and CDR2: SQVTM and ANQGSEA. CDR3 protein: CSVVSQWDEQYF. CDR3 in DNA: TGCAGCGTTGTAAGTCAGTGGGACGAGCAGTACTTC.

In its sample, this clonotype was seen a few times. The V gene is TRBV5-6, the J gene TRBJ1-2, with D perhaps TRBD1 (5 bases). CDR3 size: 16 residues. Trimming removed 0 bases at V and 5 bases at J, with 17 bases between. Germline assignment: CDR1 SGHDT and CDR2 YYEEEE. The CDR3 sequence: CASSLGEQDLWYGYTF. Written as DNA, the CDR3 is TGTGCCAGCAGCTTGGGCGAACAGGATCTTTGGTATGGCTACACCTTC.

The CDR3 sequence: CASSPLTSGSFYEQYF. CDR3 bases: TGCGCCAGCAGCCCACTGACTAGCGGGAGCTTCTACGAGCAGTACTTC. The rearrangement uses TRBV4-1 and TRBJ2-7; TRBD2 aligns across 12 bases. CDR1 and CDR2 (germline): MGHRA, YSYEKL. The V gene end was trimmed by 4 bases and the J gene end by 3 bases; junction bases not matched to a gene: 7. The CDR3 loop spans 16 amino acids.

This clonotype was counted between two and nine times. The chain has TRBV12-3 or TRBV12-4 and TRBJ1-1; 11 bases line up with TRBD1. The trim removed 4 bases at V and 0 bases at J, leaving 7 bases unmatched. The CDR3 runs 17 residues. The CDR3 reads CASSSSGQGALNTEAFF. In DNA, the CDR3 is TGTGCCAGCAGTTCGTCAGGACAGGGGGCCCTGAACACTGAAGCTTTCTTT.

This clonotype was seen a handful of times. The CDR3: CASSHDFGARGSYNEQFF. The DNA for the CDR3 is TGCGCCAGCAGCCACGATTTTGGGGCGCGGGGCTCCTACAATGAGCAGTTCTTC. This chain uses TRBV4-1 with TRBJ2-1, with a weak D call TRBD2 (6 bases). Between the trimmed V and J ends, which lost 3 bases and 0 bases, there was a span of 18 bases. CDR3 length: 18 residues. Germline V gene sequence: CDR1 MGHRA, CDR2 YSYEKL.

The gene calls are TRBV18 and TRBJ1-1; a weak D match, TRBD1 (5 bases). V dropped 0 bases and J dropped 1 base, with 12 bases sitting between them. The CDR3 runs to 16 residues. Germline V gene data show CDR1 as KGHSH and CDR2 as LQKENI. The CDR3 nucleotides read TGTGCCAGCTCACCACCAAAGGGGCGAGGGAACACTGAAGCTTTCTTT. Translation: CASSPPKGRGNTEAFF.

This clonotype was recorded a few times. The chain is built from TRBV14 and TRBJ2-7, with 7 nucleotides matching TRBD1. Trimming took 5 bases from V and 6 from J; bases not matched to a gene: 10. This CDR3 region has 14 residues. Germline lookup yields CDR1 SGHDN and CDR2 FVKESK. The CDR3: CASSYRGRRGEQYF. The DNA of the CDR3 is TGTGCCAGCAGCTATAGGGGGCGAAGAGGCGAGCAGTACTTC.

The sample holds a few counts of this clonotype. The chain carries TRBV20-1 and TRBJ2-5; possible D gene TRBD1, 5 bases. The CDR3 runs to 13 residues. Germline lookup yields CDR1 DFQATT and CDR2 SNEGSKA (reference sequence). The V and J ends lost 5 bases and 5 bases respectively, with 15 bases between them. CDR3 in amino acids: CSAVDRKSETQYF. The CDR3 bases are TGCAGTGCTGTTGACAGAAAAAGTGAGACCCAGTACTTC.

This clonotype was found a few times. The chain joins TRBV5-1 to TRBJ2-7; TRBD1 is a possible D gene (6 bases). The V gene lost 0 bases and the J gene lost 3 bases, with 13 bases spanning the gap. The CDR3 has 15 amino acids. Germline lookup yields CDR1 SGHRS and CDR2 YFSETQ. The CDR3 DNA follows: TGCGCCAGCAGCTTGGGACAGGCTCCTTTCTACGAGCAGTACTTC. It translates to CASSLGQAPFYEQYF.

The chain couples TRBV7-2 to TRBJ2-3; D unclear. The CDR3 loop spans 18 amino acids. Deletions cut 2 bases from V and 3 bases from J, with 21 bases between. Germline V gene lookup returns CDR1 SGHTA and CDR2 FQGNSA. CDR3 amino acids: CASSLPVFSFTITDTQYF. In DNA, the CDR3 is TGTGCCAGCAGCTTACCGGTCTTCTCGTTCACTATTACAGATACGCAGTATTTT. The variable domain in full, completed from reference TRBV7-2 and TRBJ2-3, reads GAGVSQSPSNKVTEKGKDVELRCDPISGHTALYWYRQSLGQGLEFLIYFQGNSAPDKSGLPSDRFSAERTGGSVSTLTIQRTQQEDSAVYLCASSLPVFSFTITDTQYFGPGTRLTVL.

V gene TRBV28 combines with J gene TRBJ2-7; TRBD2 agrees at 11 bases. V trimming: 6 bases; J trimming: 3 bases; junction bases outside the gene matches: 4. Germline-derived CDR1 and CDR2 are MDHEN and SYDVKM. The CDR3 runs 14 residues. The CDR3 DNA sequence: TGTGCCAGCAGACTAGCGGGAGCCCTCTACGAGCAGTACTTC. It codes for CASRLAGALYEQYF.

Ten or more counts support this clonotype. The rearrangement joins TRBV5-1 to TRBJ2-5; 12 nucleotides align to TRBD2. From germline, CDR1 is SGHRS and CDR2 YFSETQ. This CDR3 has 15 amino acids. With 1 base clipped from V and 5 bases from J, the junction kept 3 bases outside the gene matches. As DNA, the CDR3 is TGCGCCAGCAGCTTGATTGGACTAGCGGGGGAGACCCAGTACTTC. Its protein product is CASSLIGLAGETQYF.